This T cell receptor beta chain was found in a study of shared T cell receptors in the human thymus. The data were produced by immunoSEQ multiplex PCR, yet TCRdb's version contains in-frame clones alone and is incomplete. This repertoire shows over 350,000 clones, roughly 94% found once; its top ten account for roughly 0.02%. Trimming left V 7 bases short and J 0 bases short, with 16 bases between. In germline, CDR1 is SEHNR, CDR2 FQNEAQ (reference sequence). The CDR3 has 15 amino acids. Sequencing input: thymocytes. This receptor was taken from a human donor. This chain links TRBV7-9 with TRBJ2-7; a possible D gene is TRBD1 (5 bases). This CDR3 is CASTPENQGSYEQYF. CDR3 DNA: TGTGCCAGCACCCCGGAAAACCAGGGCTCCTACGAGCAGTACTTC.